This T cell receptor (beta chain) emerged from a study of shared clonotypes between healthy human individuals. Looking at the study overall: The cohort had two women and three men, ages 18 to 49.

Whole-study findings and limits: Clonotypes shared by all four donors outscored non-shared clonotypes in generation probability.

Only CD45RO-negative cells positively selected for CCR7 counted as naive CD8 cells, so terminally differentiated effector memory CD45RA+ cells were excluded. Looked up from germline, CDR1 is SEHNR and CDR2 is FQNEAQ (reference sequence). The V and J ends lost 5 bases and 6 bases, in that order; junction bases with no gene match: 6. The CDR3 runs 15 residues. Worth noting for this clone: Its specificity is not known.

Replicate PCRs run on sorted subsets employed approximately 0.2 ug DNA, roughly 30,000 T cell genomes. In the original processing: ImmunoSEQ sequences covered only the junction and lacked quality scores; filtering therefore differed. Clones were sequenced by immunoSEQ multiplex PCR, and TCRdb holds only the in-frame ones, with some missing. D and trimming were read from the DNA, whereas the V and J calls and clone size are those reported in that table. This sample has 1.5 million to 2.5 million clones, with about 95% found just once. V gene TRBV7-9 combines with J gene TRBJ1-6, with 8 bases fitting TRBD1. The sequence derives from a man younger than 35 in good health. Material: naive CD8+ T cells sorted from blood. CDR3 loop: CASSPWTGFNSPLHF. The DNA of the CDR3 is TGTGCCAGCAGCCCCTGGACAGGGTTTAATTCACCCCTCCACTTT.